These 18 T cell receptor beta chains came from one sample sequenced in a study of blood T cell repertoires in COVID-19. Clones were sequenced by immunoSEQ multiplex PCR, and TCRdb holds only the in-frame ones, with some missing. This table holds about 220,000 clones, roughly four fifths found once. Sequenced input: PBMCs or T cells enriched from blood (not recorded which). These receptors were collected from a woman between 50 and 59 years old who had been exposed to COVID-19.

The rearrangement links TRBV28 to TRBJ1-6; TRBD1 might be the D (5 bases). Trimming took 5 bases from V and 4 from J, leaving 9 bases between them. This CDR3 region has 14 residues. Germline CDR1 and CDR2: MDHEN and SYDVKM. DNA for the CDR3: TGTGCCAGCAGTCAGGGCAGTTATAATTCACCCCTCCACTTT. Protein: CASSQGSYNSPLHF.

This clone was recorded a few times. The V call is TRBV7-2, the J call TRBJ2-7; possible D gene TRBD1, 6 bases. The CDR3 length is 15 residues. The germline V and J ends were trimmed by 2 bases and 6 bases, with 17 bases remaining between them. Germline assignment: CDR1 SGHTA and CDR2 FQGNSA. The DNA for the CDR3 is TGTGCCAGCAGCTTATTTCCAGGGGTGGGTGGCGAGCAGTACTTC. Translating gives CASSLFPGVGGEQYF.

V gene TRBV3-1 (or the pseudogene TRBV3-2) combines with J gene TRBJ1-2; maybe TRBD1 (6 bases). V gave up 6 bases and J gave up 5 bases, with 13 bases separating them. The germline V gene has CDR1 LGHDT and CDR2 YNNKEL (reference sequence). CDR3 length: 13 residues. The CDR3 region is CASRQGAGYGYTF. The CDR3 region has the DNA TGTGCCAGCAGACAGGGTGCAGGGTATGGCTACACCTTC.

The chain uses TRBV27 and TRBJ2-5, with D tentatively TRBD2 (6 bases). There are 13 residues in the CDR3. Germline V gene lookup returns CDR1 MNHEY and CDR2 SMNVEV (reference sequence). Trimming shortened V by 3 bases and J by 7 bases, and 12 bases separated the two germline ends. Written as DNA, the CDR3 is TGTGCCAGCAGTTTGGCGGGGAAAGCGACCCAGTACTTC. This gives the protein CASSLAGKATQYF.

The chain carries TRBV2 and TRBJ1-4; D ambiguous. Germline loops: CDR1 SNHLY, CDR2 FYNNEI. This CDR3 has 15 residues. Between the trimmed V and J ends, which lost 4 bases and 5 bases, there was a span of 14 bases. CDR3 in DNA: TGTGCCAGCAGTGTAATGGCAGGCGACAATGAAAAACTGTTTTTT. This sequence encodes CASSVMAGDNEKLFF.

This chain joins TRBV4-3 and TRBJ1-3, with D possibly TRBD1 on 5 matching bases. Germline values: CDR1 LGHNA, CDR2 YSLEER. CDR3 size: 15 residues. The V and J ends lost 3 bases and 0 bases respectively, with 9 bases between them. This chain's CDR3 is CASSHGASSGNTIYF. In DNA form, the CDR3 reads TGCGCCAGCAGCCATGGGGCCTCCTCTGGAAACACCATATATTTT.

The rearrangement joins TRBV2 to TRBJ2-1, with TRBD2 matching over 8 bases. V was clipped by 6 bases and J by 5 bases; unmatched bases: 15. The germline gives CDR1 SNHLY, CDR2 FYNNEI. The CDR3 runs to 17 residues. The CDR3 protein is CASRGWELSGGHNEQFF. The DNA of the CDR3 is TGTGCCAGCAGGGGATGGGAGTTAAGCGGGGGCCACAATGAGCAGTTCTTC.

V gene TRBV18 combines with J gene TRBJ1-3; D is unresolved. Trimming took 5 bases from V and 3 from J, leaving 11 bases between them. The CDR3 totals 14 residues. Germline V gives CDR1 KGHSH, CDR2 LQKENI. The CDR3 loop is CASSSSAGGNTIYF. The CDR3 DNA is TGTGCCAGCTCATCCTCCGCCGGTGGAAACACCATATATTTT.

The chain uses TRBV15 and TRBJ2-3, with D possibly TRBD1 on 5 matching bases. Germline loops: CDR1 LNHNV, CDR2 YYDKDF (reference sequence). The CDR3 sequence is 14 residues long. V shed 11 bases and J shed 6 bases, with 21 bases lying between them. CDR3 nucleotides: TGTGCCTCCGCCCAGGGTGGATCGTCGGATACGCAGTATTTT. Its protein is CASAQGGSSDTQYF. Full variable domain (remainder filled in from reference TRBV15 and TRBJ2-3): DAMVIQNPRYQVTQFGKPVTLSCSQTLNHNVMYWYQQKSSQAPKLLFHYYDKDFNNEADTPDNFQSRRPNTSFCFLDIRSPGLGDTAMYLCASAQGGSSDTQYFGPGTRLTVL.

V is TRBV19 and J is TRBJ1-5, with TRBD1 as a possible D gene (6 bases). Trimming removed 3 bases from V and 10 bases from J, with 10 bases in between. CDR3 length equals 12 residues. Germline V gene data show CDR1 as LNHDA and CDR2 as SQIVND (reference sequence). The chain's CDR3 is CASSMFGGPQHF. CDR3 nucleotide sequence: TGTGCCAGTAGTATGTTTGGGGGCCCCCAGCATTTT.

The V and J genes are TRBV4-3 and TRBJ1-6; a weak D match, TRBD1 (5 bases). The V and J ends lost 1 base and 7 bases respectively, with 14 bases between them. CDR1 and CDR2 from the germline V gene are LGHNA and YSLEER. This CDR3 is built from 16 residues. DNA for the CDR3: TGCGCCAGCAGCCAAGGTGCCCGGACAAGGAATTCACCCCTCCACTTT. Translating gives CASSQGARTRNSPLHF.

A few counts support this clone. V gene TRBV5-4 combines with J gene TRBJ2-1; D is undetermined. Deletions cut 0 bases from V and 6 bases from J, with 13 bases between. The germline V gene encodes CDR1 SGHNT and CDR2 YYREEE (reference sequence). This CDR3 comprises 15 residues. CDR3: CASSLAVIGINEQFF. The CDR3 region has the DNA TGTGCCAGCAGCTTGGCGGTAATCGGTATCAATGAGCAGTTCTTC.

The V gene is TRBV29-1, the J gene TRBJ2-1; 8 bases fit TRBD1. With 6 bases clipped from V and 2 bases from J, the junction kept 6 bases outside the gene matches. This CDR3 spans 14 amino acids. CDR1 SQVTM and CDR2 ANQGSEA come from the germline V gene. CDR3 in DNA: TGCAGCGTCAAGGACAGGGCAACCTACAATGAGCAGTTCTTC. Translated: CSVKDRATYNEQFF.

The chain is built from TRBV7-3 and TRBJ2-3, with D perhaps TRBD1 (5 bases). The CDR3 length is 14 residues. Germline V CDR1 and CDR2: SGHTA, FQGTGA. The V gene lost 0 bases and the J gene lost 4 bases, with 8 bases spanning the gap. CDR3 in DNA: TGTGCCAGCAGCTTAACGGGGCTCCCAGATACGCAGTATTTT. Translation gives CASSLTGLPDTQYF.

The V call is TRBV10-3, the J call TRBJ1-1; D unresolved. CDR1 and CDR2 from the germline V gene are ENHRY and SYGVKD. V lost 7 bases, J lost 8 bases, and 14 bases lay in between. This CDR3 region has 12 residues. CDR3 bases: TGTGCCATCATGCCGGCGGAAGGAGAAGCTTTCTTT. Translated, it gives CAIMPAEGEAFF.

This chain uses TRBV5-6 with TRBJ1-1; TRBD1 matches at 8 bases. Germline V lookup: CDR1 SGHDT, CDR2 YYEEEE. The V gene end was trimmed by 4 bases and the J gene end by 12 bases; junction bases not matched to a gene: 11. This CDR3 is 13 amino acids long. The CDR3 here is CASSPGQGSQSFF. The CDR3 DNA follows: TGTGCCAGCAGCCCTGGACAGGGTAGTCAATCTTTCTTT.

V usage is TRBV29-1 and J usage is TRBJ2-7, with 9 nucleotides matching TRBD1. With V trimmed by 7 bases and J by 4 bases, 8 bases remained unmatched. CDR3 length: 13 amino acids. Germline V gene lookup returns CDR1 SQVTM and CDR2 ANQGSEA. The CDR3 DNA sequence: TGCAGCGCCGGACAGGGGTATATATACGAGCAGTACTTC. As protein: CSAGQGYIYEQYF.

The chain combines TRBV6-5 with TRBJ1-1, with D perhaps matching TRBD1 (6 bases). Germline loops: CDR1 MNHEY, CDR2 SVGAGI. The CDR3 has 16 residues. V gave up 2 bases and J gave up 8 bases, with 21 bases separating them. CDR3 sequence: CASSYGLPKGDKEAFF. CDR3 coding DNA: TGTGCCAGCAGTTACGGTCTCCCCAAAGGGGACAAAGAAGCTTTCTTT.